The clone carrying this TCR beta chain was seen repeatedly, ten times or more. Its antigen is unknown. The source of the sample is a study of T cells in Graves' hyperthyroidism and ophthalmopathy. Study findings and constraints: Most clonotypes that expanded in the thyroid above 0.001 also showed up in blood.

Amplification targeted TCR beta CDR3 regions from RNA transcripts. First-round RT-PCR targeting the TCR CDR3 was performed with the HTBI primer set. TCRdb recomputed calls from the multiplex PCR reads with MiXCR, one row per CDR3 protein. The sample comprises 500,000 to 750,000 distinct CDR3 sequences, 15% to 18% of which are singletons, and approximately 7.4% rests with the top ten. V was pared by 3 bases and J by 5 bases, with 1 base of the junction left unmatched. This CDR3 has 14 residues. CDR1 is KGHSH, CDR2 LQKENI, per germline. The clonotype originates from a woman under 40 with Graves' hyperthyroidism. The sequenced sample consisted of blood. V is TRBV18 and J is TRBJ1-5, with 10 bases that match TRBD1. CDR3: CASSPGQGYQPQHF. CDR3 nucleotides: TGTGCCAGCTCACCGGGACAGGGGTATCAGCCCCAGCATTTT. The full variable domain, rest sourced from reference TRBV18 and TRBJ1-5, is NAGVMQNPRHLVRRRGQEARLRCSPMKGHSHVYWYRQLPEEGLKFMVYLQKENIIDESGMPKERFSAEFPKEGPSILRIQQVVRGDSAAYFCASSPGQGYQPQHFGDGTRLSIL.